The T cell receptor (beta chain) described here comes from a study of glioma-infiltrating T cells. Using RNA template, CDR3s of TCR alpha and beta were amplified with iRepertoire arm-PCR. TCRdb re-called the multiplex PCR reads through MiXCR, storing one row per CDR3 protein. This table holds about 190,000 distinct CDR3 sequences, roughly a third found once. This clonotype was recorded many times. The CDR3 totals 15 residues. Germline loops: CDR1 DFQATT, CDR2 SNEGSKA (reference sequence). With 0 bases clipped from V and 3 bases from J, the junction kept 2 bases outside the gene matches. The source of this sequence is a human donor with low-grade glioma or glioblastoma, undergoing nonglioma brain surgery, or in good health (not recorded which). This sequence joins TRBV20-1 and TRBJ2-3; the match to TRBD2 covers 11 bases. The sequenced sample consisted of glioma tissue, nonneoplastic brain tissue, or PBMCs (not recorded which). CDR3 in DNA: TGCAGTGCTAGAGATAGCGGGGGGGGTACAGATACGCAGTATTTT. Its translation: CSARDSGGGTDTQYF.